This is a list of T cell receptor beta chains from one sample in a study of T cells in Graves' hyperthyroidism and ophthalmopathy. TCRdb independently ran MiXCR on the multiplex PCR reads; one entry per CDR3 protein. The sample lists around 190,000 distinct CDR3 sequences; approximately 16% were seen once. The sample consisted of blood. These receptors were collected from a woman in her fifties or sixties with Graves' hyperthyroidism. Each CDR3 is given with its conserved first and last residue. The order of the fields is D gene, clone size, J gene, V gene, CDR3 protein, CDR3 DNA. A D gene is named only where the DNA matches it firmly. Part of the rows lack a size; the others show once, few, many or a class for expanded clones.

d_call: -; clone_size: many; j_call: TRBJ2-4; v_call: TRBV29-1; cdr3_aa: CSVGGEGAKNIQYF; cdr3_nt: TGCAGCGTTGGGGGAGAAGGGGCCAAAAACATTCAGTACTTC
d_call: -; clone_size: many; j_call: TRBJ2-3; v_call: TRBV7-3; cdr3_aa: CASSSSGGSSGDTQYF; cdr3_nt: TGTGCCAGCAGCTCCTCCGGGGGATCTAGTGGAGATACGCAGTATTTT
d_call: TRBD2; clone_size: many; j_call: TRBJ2-7; v_call: TRBV3-1; cdr3_aa: CASSQGGTGGQYEQYF; cdr3_nt: TGTGCCAGCAGCCAAGGTGGAACGGGAGGACAATACGAGCAGTACTTC
d_call: -; clone_size: many; j_call: TRBJ2-7; v_call: TRBV12-3/TRBV12-4; cdr3_aa: CASSFGNRDYEQYF; cdr3_nt: TGTGCCAGCAGTTTTGGAAACAGGGATTACGAGCAGTACTTC
d_call: TRBD1; clone_size: -; j_call: TRBJ2-2; v_call: TRBV5-1; cdr3_aa: CASSLALGGLNTGELFF; cdr3_nt: TGCGCCAGCAGCTTGGCTCTAGGGGGCTTGAACACCGGGGAGCTGTTTTTT
d_call: -; clone_size: many; j_call: TRBJ2-5; v_call: TRBV28; cdr3_aa: CASSLEGEETQYF; cdr3_nt: TGTGCCAGCAGTTTGGAGGGGGAGGAGACCCAGTACTTC
d_call: -; clone_size: -; j_call: TRBJ2-2; v_call: TRBV5-1; cdr3_aa: CASSSFGPNDGELFF; cdr3_nt: TGCGCCAGCAGCTCCTTCGGACCTAACGACGGGGAGCTGTTTTTT
d_call: TRBD1; clone_size: many; j_call: TRBJ1-2; v_call: TRBV19; cdr3_aa: CASWIGQDNYGYTF; cdr3_nt: TGTGCCAGCTGGATCGGACAGGACAACTATGGCTACACCTTC
d_call: -; clone_size: many; j_call: TRBJ1-1; v_call: TRBV11-1; cdr3_aa: CASSLTGPNTEAFF; cdr3_nt: TGTGCCAGCAGCCTGACAGGTCCGAACACTGAAGCTTTCTTT
d_call: -; clone_size: many; j_call: TRBJ1-2; v_call: TRBV28; cdr3_aa: CASSAGTFYGYTF; cdr3_nt: TGTGCCAGCAGTGCCGGGACATTCTATGGCTACACCTTC
d_call: -; clone_size: few; j_call: TRBJ2-3; v_call: TRBV20-1; cdr3_aa: CSAPRPDTQYF; cdr3_nt: TGCAGTGCTCCCAGGCCAGATACGCAGTATTTT
d_call: -; clone_size: many; j_call: TRBJ2-1; v_call: TRBV19; cdr3_aa: CASSMDLTSYNEQFF; cdr3_nt: TGTGCCAGTAGTATGGACCTAACCTCCTACAATGAGCAGTTCTTC
d_call: TRBD1; clone_size: -; j_call: TRBJ2-7; v_call: TRBV20-1; cdr3_aa: CSASAPDRFDEQYF; cdr3_nt: TGCAGTGCTAGTGCCCCGGACAGGTTTGATGAGCAGTACTTC
d_call: -; clone_size: many; j_call: TRBJ1-3; v_call: TRBV28; cdr3_aa: CASSLGGSGNTIYF; cdr3_nt: TGTGCCAGCAGTTTAGGTGGATCTGGAAACACCATATATTTT